The clone carrying this T cell receptor beta chain has a single count. Its cognate antigen is unknown. A minimum of 7 million PBMCs was isolated per sample. This sample was included in a study of blood T cells in healthy people across ages. A sample-barcoded 5' primer and a J-beta primer mix were used in a second PCR of about 7 to 12 cycles. Every cDNA was tagged by a template-switch adaptor with 12 random nucleotides. One entry per CDR3 protein results from TCRdb running MiXCR on the 5' RACE reads. The sample shows 730,000 or so distinct CDR3 sequences, approximately 43% of them seen only once. CDR1 and CDR2 from the germline V gene are DFQATT and SNEGSKA (reference sequence). Trimming removed 6 bases at V and 6 bases at J, with 19 bases between. CDR3 length: 14 amino acids. General study findings and limits: Older age coincided with a roughly linear decline in TCR beta diversity per million T cells. More naive CD4+ cells and higher diversity were found in long-lived than in aged donors.

The specimen was blood. The chain joins TRBV20-1 to TRBJ2-3, with a weak D call TRBD2 (6 bases). The clonotype was recovered from a woman in her sixties or seventies in good health. The CDR3 region is CSATIGREGDTQYF. CDR3 sequence (DNA): TGCAGTGCGACCATTGGGCGGGAAGGGGATACGCAGTATTTT.